This is a list of T cell receptor beta chains from one sample in a study of shared T cell receptors in the human thymus. This table comes from immunoSEQ multiplex PCR, and its TCRdb copy is limited to in-frame clones, with some not included. Altogether 700,000 or so clones are present, 70% to 90% being singletons, with the ten largest covering more than 0.008%. The data also belong to a second study, concerning human thymus T cells.

Sequencing input: thymocytes. All receptors derive from a girl less than two years old with a congenital heart defect. Both conserved end residues are part of each CDR3. Each record gives: D gene, clone size, J gene, V gene, CDR3 DNA, CDR3 protein. A D gene is named only where the DNA matches it firmly. Size tells how often a clone was seen (once, few, many) or the class of an expanded clone, and some rows leave it out.

- - TRBJ1-2 TRBV4-1 TGCGCCAGCAGCCAAGATTTCTCACAGGGATCCGGCTACACCTTC CASSQDFSQGSGYTF
TRBD1 - TRBJ1-2 TRBV5-4 TGTGCCAGCAGCTTGGCCAATAGCACAGGGGCCACTAACTATGGCTACACCTTC CASSLANSTGATNYGYTF
TRBD1 once TRBJ2-3 TRBV18 TGTGCCAGCTCACCTCGGTCACAGGGGGGCTCCACAGATACGCAGTATTTT CASSPRSQGGSTDTQYF
- - TRBJ2-5 TRBV4-3 TGCGCCAGCAGCCAAGAGAGTGACAGAGAGACCCAGTACTTC CASSQESDRETQYF
TRBD1 - TRBJ2-2 TRBV7-7 TGTGCTACTCAAAGGACAGGGGACGACGTTTACACCGGGGAGCTGTTTTTT CATQRTGDDVYTGELFF
TRBD1 once TRBJ2-5 TRBV7-2 TGTGCCAGCAGCCTGGGACAGTCTATCCAGACCCAGTACTTC CASSLGQSIQTQYF
TRBD1 - TRBJ2-7 TRBV5-1 TGCGCCAGCAGCGAAGGGACAGGGACTGACTACGAGCAGTACTTC CASSEGTGTDYEQYF
TRBD1 - TRBJ1-1 TRBV12-5 TGTGCTAGTGGTGTGACTAAGGACAGGGTGAACACTGAAGCTTTCTTT CASGVTKDRVNTEAFF
TRBD1 - TRBJ1-1 TRBV28 TGTGCCAGCAGGGGGGACAGGTTGAACACTGAAGCTTTCTTT CASRGDRLNTEAFF
- - TRBJ1-2 TRBV4-1 TGCGCCAGCAGCCAAGATCGTCGGGATTCGGGTGGCTACACCTTC CASSQDRRDSGGYTF
TRBD1 - TRBJ2-4 TRBV5-1 TGCGCCAGCAGCTCCGGACAGGGGGCCTATCTAGCCAAAAACATTCAGTACTTC CASSSGQGAYLAKNIQYF
TRBD1 - TRBJ1-2 TRBV10-3 TGTGCCATCAGTGAGTTGCTGGGACAGGGACGCTATGGCTACACCTTC CAISELLGQGRYGYTF
TRBD1 - TRBJ2-7 TRBV28 TGTGCCAGCAGAACGACAGGGGTCGAGCAGTACTTC CASRTTGVEQYF
TRBD2 - TRBJ2-5 TRBV5-1 TGCGCCAGCAGCTTGGATAGCGGGGGCCCAAAAGAGACCCAGTACTTC CASSLDSGGPKETQYF
TRBD2 - TRBJ2-1 TRBV6-5 TGTGCCAGCAGTTACAAGGGGACTAGCGGGTACAATGAGCAGTTCTTC CASSYKGTSGYNEQFF
- - TRBJ2-3 TRBV7-9 TGTGCCAGCAGCTTAGGGCAGGGGAGCACAGATACGCAGTATTTT CASSLGQGSTDTQYF
- - TRBJ2-5 TRBV7-9 TGTGCCAGCAGCCACCCACAGATTCAAGAGACCCAGTACTTC CASSHPQIQETQYF
TRBD1 - TRBJ1-1 TRBV19 TGTGCCAGTAGTATAGTGAAGGGACAGGGGAACACTGAAGCTTTCTTT CASSIVKGQGNTEAFF
TRBD1 - TRBJ1-1 TRBV7-4 TGTGCCAGCAGCCTCGGACAGGGATCGGACACTGAAGCTTTCTTT CASSLGQGSDTEAFF
- few TRBJ1-1 TRBV5-1 TGCGCCAGCAGCACAGAGACAGGAGGTCTCCCTGAAGCTTTCTTT CASSTETGGLPEAFF
- once TRBJ1-1 TRBV2 TGTGCCACCGCGGGGACGGTGAACACTGAAGCTTTCTTT CATAGTVNTEAFF
TRBD2 - TRBJ2-3 TRBV4-1 TGCGCCAGCAGCCAAGGAAGTCCCGGACTAGCGGGGGGTCCTACCTGGGCAGATACGCAGTATTTT CASSQGSPGLAGGPTWADTQYF
- - TRBJ2-2 TRBV7-9 TGTGCCAGCAGCCTCGGGAGGTGGGGGACACACGCCGGGGAGCTGTTTTTT CASSLGRWGTHAGELFF